This T cell receptor beta chain was recorded in a study of blood T cell repertoires in COVID-19. Overall study context: The origin of the acute and convalescent COVID-19 samples was the United States, Italy and Spain. Sources were T cells, B-cell-depleted T cells, or PBMCs; the material itself was cDNA or gDNA.

Per the study methods: The assay estimated nucleated cells by amplifying reference gene primers. Libraries were prepared by immunoSEQ multiplex PCR; TCRdb keeps only in-frame clonotypes and omits some of them. Clone size and V and J calls were adopted from that table, with D and trimming inferred from the DNA. The data show roughly 120,000 clones, with roughly 90% seen just once and approximately 3.7% held by the top ten. This CDR3 is 14 amino acids long. Germline CDR1 is KGHDR and CDR2 is SFDVKD. V lost 4 bases and J lost 6, with 14 bases in between. V and J are TRBV24-1 and TRBJ1-1; D is unclear. Sequenced sample: peripheral blood. The receptor was isolated from a man in his forties or fifties with active COVID-19. CDR3 sequence reads: CATSDPTGAPEAFF. The CDR3 DNA is TGTGCCACCAGTGACCCAACGGGAGCCCCTGAAGCTTTCTTT.